This record concerns one T cell receptor beta chain sequence. Antigen: not known. This CDR3 is built from 11 residues. Germline V lookup: CDR1 SGHAT, CDR2 FQDESV (reference sequence). TCRdb re-analysed the 5' RACE reads in MiXCR, keeping a single row per CDR3 protein. The table has 1.5 million to 2 million distinct CDR3 sequences, less than 40% seen once. This entry belongs to a study of identical twins. Regarding the study as a whole: Weaker excess twin sharing was observed in beta out-of-frame sequences. Insertions were reduced in abundant cord blood beta clonotypes but not in memory repertoires.

The sequence was collected from a newborn girl in good health. Sample: cord blood. The chain has TRBV11-1 and TRBJ2-4; D unresolved. The DNA end is more similar to TRBJ2-5, so the J call may be wrong. This CDR3 is CASSSPQTQYF. The CDR3 DNA reads as TGTGCCAGCAGCTCCCCCCAGACCCAGTACTTC.